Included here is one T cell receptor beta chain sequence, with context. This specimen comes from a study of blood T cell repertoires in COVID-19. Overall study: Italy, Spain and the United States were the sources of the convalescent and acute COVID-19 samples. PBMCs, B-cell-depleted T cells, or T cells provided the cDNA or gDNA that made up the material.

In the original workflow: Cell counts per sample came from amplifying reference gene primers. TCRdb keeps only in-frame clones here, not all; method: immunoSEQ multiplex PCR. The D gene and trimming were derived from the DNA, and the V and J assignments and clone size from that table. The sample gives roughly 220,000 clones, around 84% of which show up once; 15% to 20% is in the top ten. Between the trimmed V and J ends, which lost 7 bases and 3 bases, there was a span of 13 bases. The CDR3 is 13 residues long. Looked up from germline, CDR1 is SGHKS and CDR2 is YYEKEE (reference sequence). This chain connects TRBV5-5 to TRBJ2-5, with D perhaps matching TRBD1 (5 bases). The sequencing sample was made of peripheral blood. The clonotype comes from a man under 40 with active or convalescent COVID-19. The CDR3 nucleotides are TGTGCCAGCCTTATGGCGGACAAAGAGACCCAGTACTTC. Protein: CASLMADKETQYF. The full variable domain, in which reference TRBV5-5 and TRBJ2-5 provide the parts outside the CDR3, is DAGVTQSPTHLIKTRGQQVTLRCSPISGHKSVSWYQQVLGQGPQFIFQYYEKEERGRGNFPDRFSARQFPNYSSELNVNALLLGDSALYLCASLMADKETQYFGPGTRLLVL.